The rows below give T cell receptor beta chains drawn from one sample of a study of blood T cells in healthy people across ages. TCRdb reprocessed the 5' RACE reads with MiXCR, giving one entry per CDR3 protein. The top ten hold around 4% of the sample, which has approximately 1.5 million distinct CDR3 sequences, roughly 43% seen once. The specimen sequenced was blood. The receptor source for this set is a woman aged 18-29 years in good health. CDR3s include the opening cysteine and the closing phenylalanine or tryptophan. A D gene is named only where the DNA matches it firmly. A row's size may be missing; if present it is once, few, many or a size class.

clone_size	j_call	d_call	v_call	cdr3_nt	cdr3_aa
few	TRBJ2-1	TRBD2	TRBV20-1	TGCAGTGCGGGAACCCGAGGGGGTAGCGGGGGAACTTATCTAAATGAGCAGTTCTTC	CSAGTRGGSGGTYLNEQFF
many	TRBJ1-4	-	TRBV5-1	TGCGCCAGCAGCTTGAGGGGACCTAATGAAAAACTGTTTTTT	CASSLRGPNEKLFF
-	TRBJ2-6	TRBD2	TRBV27	TGTGCCAGCAGTTTCGGGGGGACCTCTGGGGCCAACGTCCTGACTTTC	CASSFGGTSGANVLTF
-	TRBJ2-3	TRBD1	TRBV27	TGTGCCAGCCTGGGGACAGGGGCCTTACCAGATACGCAGTATTTT	CASLGTGALPDTQYF
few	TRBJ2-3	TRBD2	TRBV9	TGTGCCAGCAGCGTCCGCGGGGGAGTCACAGATACGCAGTATTTT	CASSVRGGVTDTQYF
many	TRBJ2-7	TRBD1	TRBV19	TGTGCCAGCAGTCGCGGACAGGGCTACGAGCAGTACTTC	CASSRGQGYEQYF
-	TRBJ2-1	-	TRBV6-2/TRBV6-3	TGTGCCAGCAGTCAGCCCGGACGTTACAATGAGCAGTTCTTC	CASSQPGRYNEQFF
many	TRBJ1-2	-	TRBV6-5	TGTGCCAGCAGCCGTCTGACCGGAACTAACTATGGCTACACCTTC	CASSRLTGTNYGYTF
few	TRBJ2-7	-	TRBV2	TGTGCCAGCAGTGAAACCCGCAGGGCTATCTACGAGCAGTACTTC	CASSETRRAIYEQYF
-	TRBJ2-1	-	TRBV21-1	TGTGCCAGCAGCAGTTCCAGGGGCCATGAGCAGTTCTTC	CASSSSRGHEQFF
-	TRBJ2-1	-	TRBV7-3	TGTGCCAGCAGCCGAGCGAGAGTTTTCTACAATGACCAGTTCTTC	CASSRARVFYNDQFF
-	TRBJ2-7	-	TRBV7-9	-	CVSSFGQGIDEQYF
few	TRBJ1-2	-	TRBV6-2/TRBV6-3	TGTGCCAGCAGTTACGGACCATATGGCTACACCTTC	CASSYGPYGYTF
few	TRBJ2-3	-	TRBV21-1	TGTGCCAGCATCGCCCGGGACACGGATAGGGATACGCAGTATTTT	CASIARDTDRDTQYF
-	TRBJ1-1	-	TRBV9	TGTGCCAGCAGCGTACGAGGGGGGCCACGGAACACTGAAGCTTTCTTT	CASSVRGGPRNTEAFF
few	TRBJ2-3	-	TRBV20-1	TGCAGGCGCATTACCTACAGCACAGATACGCAGTATTTT	CRRITYSTDTQYF
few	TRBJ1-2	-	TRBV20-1	TGCAGTGCCACTTACCCTGGGCAGGGCGCGGGCTATGGCTACACCTTC	CSATYPGQGAGYGYTF
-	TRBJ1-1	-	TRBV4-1	TGCGCCAGCAGCCAAGCTTGGGGCTTGGCCTCCGGCACTGAAGCTTTCTTT	CASSQAWGLASGTEAFF
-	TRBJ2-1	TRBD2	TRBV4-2	TGTGCCAGCAGCCCCCTAGCGGGAGGGGGGCATGAGCAGTTCTTC	CASSPLAGGGHEQFF
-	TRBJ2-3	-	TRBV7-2	TGTGCCAGCAGCGTGGACACTCCAGATACGCAGTATTTT	CASSVDTPDTQYF
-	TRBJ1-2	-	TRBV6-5	TGTGCCAGCAGTTACTCGAAGGACCGCGCCAGGGCTAACTATGGCTACACCTTC	CASSYSKDRARANYGYTF
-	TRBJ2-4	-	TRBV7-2	TGTGCCAGCAGCTCCGGGGGAGGCAAAAACATTCAGTACTTC	CASSSGGGKNIQYF
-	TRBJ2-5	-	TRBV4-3	TGCGCCAGCAGCCAAGATCTTGGCAGGGAGGAGACCCAGTACTTC	CASSQDLGREETQYF
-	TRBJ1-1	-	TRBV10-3	TGTGCCATCAGTGGAGACACTGAAGCTTTCTTT	CAISGDTEAFF
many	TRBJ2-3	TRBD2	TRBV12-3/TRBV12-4	TGTGCCAGCTCCGGGGGGGTTTTGAGGGATACGCAGTATTTT	CASSGGVLRDTQYF
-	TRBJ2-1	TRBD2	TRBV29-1	TGCAGCGTTGGGCTGGCTCTAGCGGGAGGGGAGCAGTTCTTC	CSVGLALAGGEQFF
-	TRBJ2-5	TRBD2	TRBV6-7	TGTGCCACCATCCCTCCGCGACGGGAGGTTAATGAGCAGTACTTC	CATIPPRREVNEQYF
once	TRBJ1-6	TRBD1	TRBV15	TGTGCCACCGGACGGGACAGGGAAGGGTCACCCCTCCACTTT	CATGRDREGSPLHF
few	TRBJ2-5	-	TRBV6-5	TGTGCCAGCACCCCTCAGCTTGGCGACATAGAGCAGTACTTC	CASTPQLGDIEQYF
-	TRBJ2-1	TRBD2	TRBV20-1	TGCAGTGTCCCTAGCGGGATCTACAATGAGCAGTTCTTC	CSVPSGIYNEQFF
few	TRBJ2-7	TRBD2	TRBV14	TGTGCCAGCAGCCAGGTACTAGCGGGATCAGGCGAGCAGTACTTC	CASSQVLAGSGEQYF
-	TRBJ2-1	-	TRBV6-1	TGTGCCAGCAGTGAATCTGGGCATTACTACCATGAGCAGTTCTTC	CASSESGHYYHEQFF
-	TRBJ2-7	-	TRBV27	TGTGCCAGCCGAGAGTTATTTCCCTACAATGAGCAGTACTTC	CASRELFPYNEQYF
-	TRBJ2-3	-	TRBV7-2	TGTGCCAGCAGCATCGGGACCCCAGATACGCAGTATTTT	CASSIGTPDTQYF
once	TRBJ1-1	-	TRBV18	TGTGCCAGCTCACCACCTGGGGTACGGCCGAACACTGAAGCTTTCTTT	CASSPPGVRPNTEAFF
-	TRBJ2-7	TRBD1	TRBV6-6	TGTGCCAGCAGTCCCCCGGACAGGGACGAGCAGTACTTC	CASSPPDRDEQYF
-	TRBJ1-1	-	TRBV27	TGTGCCAGCATCGACAGCCTGAACACTGAAGCTTTCTTT	CASIDSLNTEAFF
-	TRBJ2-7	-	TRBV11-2	TGTGCCAGCAGCTTAAACTTAGGCTTCCACGAGCAGTACTTC	CASSLNLGFHEQYF
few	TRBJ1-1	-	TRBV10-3	TGTGCCATCAGTGAGCCGGGACGGGAAAACACTGAAGCTTTCTTT	CAISEPGRENTEAFF
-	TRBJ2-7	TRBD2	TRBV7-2	TGTGCCAGCAAATCTAGCGGGGGGGCCGCGTCCTACGAGCAGTACTTC	CASKSSGGAASYEQYF
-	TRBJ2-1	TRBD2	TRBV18	TGTGCCAGCTCACCGAGACTAGCGGGAGTGGGTGAGCAGTTCTTC	CASSPRLAGVGEQFF
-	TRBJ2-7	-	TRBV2	TGTGCCAGCAGTCCAAGTGAATTGAGCTCCTACGAGCAGTACTTC	CASSPSELSSYEQYF
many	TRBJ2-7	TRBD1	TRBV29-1	TGCAGTTACAGGGGGAACTCCTACGAGCAGTACTTC	CSYRGNSYEQYF
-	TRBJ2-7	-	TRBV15	TGTGCCACCAGCAGAGGTAGGGGGGCTCACGAGCAGTACTTC	CATSRGRGAHEQYF
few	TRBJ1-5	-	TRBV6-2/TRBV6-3	TGTGCCGGCAGTTTCCCCCTCGCGGGGAAGAATCAGCCCCAGCATTTT	CAGSFPLAGKNQPQHF
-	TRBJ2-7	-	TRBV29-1	TGCAGCGCCGGGCCTCTTCGGGCCTACGAGCAGTACTTC	CSAGPLRAYEQYF
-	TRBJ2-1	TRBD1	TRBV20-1	TGCAGTTTCGACAGGGGGCTGAAAAATGAGCAGTTCTTC	CSFDRGLKNEQFF
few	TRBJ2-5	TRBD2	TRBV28	TGTGCCAGCAGAGATAGCGGGAGGTGGCAAGAGACCCAGTACTTC	CASRDSGRWQETQYF
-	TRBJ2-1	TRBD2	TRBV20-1	TGCAGTGCTAGACAAGGGACTAGCGGGGGCAATGAGCAGTTCTTC	CSARQGTSGGNEQFF
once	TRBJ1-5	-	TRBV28	TGTGCCAGCAGTTTAAGGCGGGGGTCAGCCCCAGGGCATTTT	CASSLRRGSAPGHF
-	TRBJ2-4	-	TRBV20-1	TGCAGTGCGAGCCGGGTAGCCAAGGACATTCAGTACTTC	CSASRVAKDIQYF
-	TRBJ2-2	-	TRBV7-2	TGTGCCAGCAGCTTGGATGCCGGGGAGCTGTTTTTT	CASSLDAGELFF
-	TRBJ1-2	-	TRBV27	TGTGCCAGCAGTGTCAGGGTTAACGGGTACTATGGCTACACCTTC	CASSVRVNGYYGYTF
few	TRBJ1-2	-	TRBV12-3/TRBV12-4	TGTGCCAGCGAAGGGGTGGAGGGCTACACCTTC	CASEGVEGYTF